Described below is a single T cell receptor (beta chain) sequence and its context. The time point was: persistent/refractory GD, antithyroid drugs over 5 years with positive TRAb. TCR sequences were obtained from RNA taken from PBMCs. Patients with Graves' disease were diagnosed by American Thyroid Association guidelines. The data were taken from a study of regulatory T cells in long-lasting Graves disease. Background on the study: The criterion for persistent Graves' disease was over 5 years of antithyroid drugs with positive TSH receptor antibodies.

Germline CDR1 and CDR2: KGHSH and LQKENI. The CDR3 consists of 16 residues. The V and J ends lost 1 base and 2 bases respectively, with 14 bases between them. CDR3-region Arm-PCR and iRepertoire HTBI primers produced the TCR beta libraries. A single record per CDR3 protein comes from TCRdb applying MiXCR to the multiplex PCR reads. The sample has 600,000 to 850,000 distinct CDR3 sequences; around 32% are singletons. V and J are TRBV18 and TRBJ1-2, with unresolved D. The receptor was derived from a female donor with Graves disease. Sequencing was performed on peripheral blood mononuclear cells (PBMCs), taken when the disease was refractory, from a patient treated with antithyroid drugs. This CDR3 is CASSPQQVLLNYGYTF. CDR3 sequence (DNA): TGTGCCAGCTCACCACAGCAGGTCCTATTGAACTATGGCTACACCTTC.